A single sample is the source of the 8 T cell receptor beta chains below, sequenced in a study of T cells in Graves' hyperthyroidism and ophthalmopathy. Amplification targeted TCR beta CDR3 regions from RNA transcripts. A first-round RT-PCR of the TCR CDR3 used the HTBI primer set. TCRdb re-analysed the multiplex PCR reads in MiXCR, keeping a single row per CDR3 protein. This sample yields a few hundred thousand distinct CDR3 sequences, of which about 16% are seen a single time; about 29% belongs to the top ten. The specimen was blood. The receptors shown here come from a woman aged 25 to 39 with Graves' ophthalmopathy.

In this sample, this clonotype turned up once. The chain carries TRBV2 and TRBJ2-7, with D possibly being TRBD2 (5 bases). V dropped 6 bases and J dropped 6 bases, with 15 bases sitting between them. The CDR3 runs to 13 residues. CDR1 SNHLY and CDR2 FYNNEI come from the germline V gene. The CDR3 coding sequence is TGTGCCAGCAGGGAGACTACAAATGGCGAGCAGTACTTC. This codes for CASRETTNGEQYF.

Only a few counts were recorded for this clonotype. CDR3 residues: CSGSQGGGNQPQHF. The CDR3 region has the DNA TGCAGTGGATCACAGGGTGGCGGCAATCAGCCCCAGCATTTT. The genes are TRBV20-1 and TRBJ1-5; maybe TRBD1 (6 bases). The CDR3 extends over 14 amino acids. Germline V gene sequence: CDR1 DFQATT, CDR2 SNEGSKA (reference sequence). V lost 7 bases and J 2 bases, leaving 15 bases between the germline ends.

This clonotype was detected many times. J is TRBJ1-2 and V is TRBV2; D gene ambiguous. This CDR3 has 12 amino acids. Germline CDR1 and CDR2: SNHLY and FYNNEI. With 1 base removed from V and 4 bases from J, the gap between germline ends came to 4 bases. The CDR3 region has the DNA TGTGCCAGCAGTGAAGACAGCTATGGCTACACCTTC. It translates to CASSEDSYGYTF.

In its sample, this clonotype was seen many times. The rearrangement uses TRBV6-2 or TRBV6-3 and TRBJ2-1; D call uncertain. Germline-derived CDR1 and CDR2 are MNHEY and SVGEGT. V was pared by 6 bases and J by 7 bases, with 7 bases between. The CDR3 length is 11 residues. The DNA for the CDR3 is TGTGCCAGCAGAGACCAAAATGAGCAGTTCTTC. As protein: CASRDQNEQFF.

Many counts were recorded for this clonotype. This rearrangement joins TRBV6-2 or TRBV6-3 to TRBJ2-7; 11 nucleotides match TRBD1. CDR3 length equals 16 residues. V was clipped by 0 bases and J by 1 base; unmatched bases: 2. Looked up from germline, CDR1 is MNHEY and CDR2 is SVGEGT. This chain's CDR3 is CASSYSGDRGSYEQYF. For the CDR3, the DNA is TGTGCCAGCAGTTACTCGGGGGACAGGGGGTCCTACGAGCAGTACTTC.

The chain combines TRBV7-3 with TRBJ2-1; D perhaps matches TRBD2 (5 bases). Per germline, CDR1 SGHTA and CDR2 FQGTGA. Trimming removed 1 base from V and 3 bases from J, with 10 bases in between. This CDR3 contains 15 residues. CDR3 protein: CASSLKGSDYNEQFF. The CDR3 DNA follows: TGTGCCAGCAGCTTAAAAGGGAGCGACTACAATGAGCAGTTCTTC.

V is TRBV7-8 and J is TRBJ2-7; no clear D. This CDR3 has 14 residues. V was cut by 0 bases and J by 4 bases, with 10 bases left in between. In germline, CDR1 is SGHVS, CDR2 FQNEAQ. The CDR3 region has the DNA TGTGCCAGCAGCTTAGCAGTGGGGATGTACGAGCAGTACTTC. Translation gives CASSLAVGMYEQYF.

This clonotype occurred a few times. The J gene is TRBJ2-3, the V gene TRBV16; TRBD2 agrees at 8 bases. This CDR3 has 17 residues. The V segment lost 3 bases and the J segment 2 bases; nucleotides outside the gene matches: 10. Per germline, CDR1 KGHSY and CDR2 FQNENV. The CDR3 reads CASSHRTLAGPTDTQYF. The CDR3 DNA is TGTGCCAGCAGCCATCGGACGTTAGCGGGACCCACAGATACGCAGTATTTT.